This TCR beta chain was identified in a study of T cell changes during pregnancy in multiple sclerosis. CDR1 is MNHEY, CDR2 SMNVEV, per germline (reference sequence). The germline V and J ends were trimmed by 8 bases and 6 bases, with 17 bases remaining between them. This CDR3 region has 14 residues. This clone appeared once. TCRdb's copy holds only in-frame clones and misses some; the assay was immunoSEQ multiplex PCR. The repertoire holds 75,000 to 100,000 clones, with roughly 91% as singletons. The chain employs TRBV27 and TRBJ1-5; D perhaps matches TRBD1 (6 bases). This receptor was identified in a female donor in good health, enrolled as a control in a pregnancy study. The sample consisted of peripheral blood, taken after pregnancy. Here the CDR3 reads CASQDGGGGQPQHF. The DNA of the CDR3 is TGTGCCAGCCAAGACGGGGGCGGGGGTCAGCCCCAGCATTTT.